The clone carrying this T cell receptor (beta chain) has a single count. The data are from a study of T cell responses to AZD1222 COVID-19 vaccine. Per the germline V gene, CDR1 is SGHRS and CDR2 is YFSETQ. CDR3 length equals 20 residues. Trimming cost V 2 bases and J 0 bases; bases outside gene matches: 11. Sequencing was performed with immunoSEQ multiplex PCR; in TCRdb, only in-frame clones are kept and a portion is missing. The sample holds around 94,000 clones, less than 85% seen once. The material was peripheral blood, obtained 28 days after the second AZD1222 dose. The sequence derives from an adult who received the AZD1222 COVID-19 vaccine. The V call is TRBV5-1, the J call TRBJ2-2, with 12 bases aligning to TRBD1. The CDR3 sequence is CASSLLPGQGAKANTGELFF. CDR3 in DNA: TGCGCCAGCAGCTTACTCCCGGGACAGGGGGCAAAAGCGAACACCGGGGAGCTGTTTTTT.